In this sample, the clone carrying this TCR beta chain turned up once. This entry is derived from a study of blood T cell repertoires in COVID-19. Study context: Acute and convalescent COVID-19 samples came from the United States, Italy and Spain.

CDR1 is LNHDA, CDR2 SQIVND, per germline (reference sequence). The V segment lost 8 bases and the J segment 3 bases; nucleotides outside the gene matches: 6. This CDR3 has 14 residues. TCRdb's copy holds only in-frame clones and misses some; the assay was immunoSEQ multiplex PCR. The profile shows about 270,000 clones, under 95% of them singletons. Membership in each cohort depended on participant-reported clinical history. In the 2 weeks before study entry, exposed participants met a COVID-19 case, which was PCR-confirmed or clinician-diagnosed. The gene calls are TRBV19 and TRBJ1-3; 8 nucleotides agree with TRBD1. The sequenced sample was PBMCs or T cells enriched from blood (not recorded which). The TCR was taken from a man in his forties or fifties who had been exposed to COVID-19. CDR3 DNA sequence: TGTGCCAGTGAGGACAGGGCGTATGGAAACACCATATATTTT. The encoded protein is CASEDRAYGNTIYF.